Listed here are 2 T cell receptor beta chains from one sample, sequenced in a study of T cell repertoires in ileal Crohn's disease. Repertoires were generated with immunoSEQ multiplex PCR, while TCRdb's copy carries only in-frame clones and drops some. The repertoire includes around 130 clones, approximately 94% of them detected once, and around 9.4% sits in the top ten. The time point here: inflamed ileum from the surgical specimen. What was sequenced was ileal tissue. The source of these receptors is an adult with Crohn's disease.

This clone was counted a single time. The V and J genes are TRBV6-5 and TRBJ1-1; D unresolved. This CDR3 has 13 residues. Trimming shortened V by 5 bases and J by 5 bases, and 12 bases separated the two germline ends. In germline, CDR1 is MNHEY, CDR2 SVGAGI. The CDR3 reads CASSLPGGTEAFF. In nucleotides, the CDR3 is TGTGCCAGCAGTCTTCCGGGAGGGACTGAAGCTTTCTTT.

The chain employs TRBV6-1 and TRBJ1-2; D not resolved. CDR3 length equals 16 residues. The germline V gene encodes CDR1 MNHNS and CDR2 SASEGT. Trimming removed 4 bases at V and 4 bases at J, with 19 bases between. The CDR3 region is CASSGCTGRKTYGYTF. For the CDR3, the DNA is TGTGCCAGCAGTGGGTGCACGGGTAGAAAGACCTATGGCTACACCTTC.